One and the same sample provided the 27 T cell receptor beta chains below, sequenced in a study of T-cell memory formation after mild COVID-19 (dated by TCRdb to the early 2020s). The library came from 5' RACE. TCRdb lists the instrument as Illumina NovaSeq 6000. TCRdb reran the public reads through fastp at Q25 and MiXCR, keeping productive beta chains. Under each unique CDR3 protein, matching rows form one entry showing the most common genes and DNA. This sample is represented by fewer than 450,000 distinct CDR3 sequences; around 20% of them were singletons. The ten largest account for approximately 12% of the sample. The material sequenced was PBMCs or a T cell subset sorted from them (not recorded which). The receptors shown here come from an adult woman who had mild COVID-19 (a few samples of this study predate the infection). The sample titles of this study are shuffled in the database, so cell type and time point are left out; the donor was told from shared clones.

J is TRBJ2-2 and V is TRBV4-2; 8 positions agree with TRBD2. This CDR3 spans 15 amino acids. The ends lost 0 bases at V and 7 bases at J; junction bases unmatched: 4. Germline V CDR1 and CDR2: LGHNA, YNFKEQ. The CDR3 here is CASSQEGLGVGELFF. Written as DNA, the CDR3 is TGTGCCAGCAGCCAAGAGGGACTAGGAGTCGGGGAGCTGTTTTTT.

This clonotype occurred a few times. This sequence joins TRBV20-1 and TRBJ2-7; 11 nucleotides match TRBD1. Germline CDR1 reads DFQATT; CDR2 reads SNEGSKA (reference sequence). CDR3 length equals 13 residues. V trimming: 8 bases; J trimming: 3 bases; junction bases outside the gene matches: 6. The CDR3 bases are TGCAGTACGACCGGGACAGGGGGCTACGAGCAGTACTTC. Translated: CSTTGTGGYEQYF.

This chain uses TRBV7-9 with TRBJ2-1, with 7 bases matching TRBD1. CDR1 is SEHNR, CDR2 FQNEAQ, per germline (reference sequence). V was clipped by 5 bases and J by 5 bases; unmatched bases: 9. The CDR3 covers 15 residues. CDR3 loop: CASSPSPGTDNEQFF. Written as DNA, the CDR3 is TGTGCCAGCAGCCCCTCTCCCGGGACAGACAATGAGCAGTTCTTC. The variable domain in full, with the rest retrieved from reference TRBV7-9 and TRBJ2-1, is DTGVSQNPRHKITKRGQNVTFRCDPISEHNRLYWYRQTLGQGPEFLTYFQNEAQLEKSRLLSDRFSAERPKGSFSTLEIQRTEQGDSAMYLCASSPSPGTDNEQFFGPGTRLTVL.

V usage is TRBV12-3 or TRBV12-4 and J usage is TRBJ1-5; TRBD1 is a possible D gene (5 bases). This CDR3 spans 16 amino acids. V lost 0 bases to trimming and J lost 6 bases, with 15 bases between them. DNA of the CDR3: TGTGCCAGCAGTTTAGCCCTACAGGTTATAGGTCAGCCCCAGCATTTT. Its protein is CASSLALQVIGQPQHF.

This clonotype was found a few times. The chain carries TRBV24-1 and TRBJ1-5; D gene ambiguous. Germline V gene data show CDR1 as KGHDR and CDR2 as SFDVKD. The CDR3 is 13 residues long. V shed 5 bases and J shed 2 bases, with 6 bases lying between them. The CDR3 DNA follows: TGTGCCACCAGTGCGGCTGGCAATCAGCCCCAGCATTTT. The encoded protein is CATSAAGNQPQHF.

The chain uses TRBV5-6 and TRBJ2-7; D may be TRBD2 (7 bases). The V gene lost 6 bases and the J gene lost 3 bases, with 16 bases spanning the gap. In germline, CDR1 is SGHDT, CDR2 YYEEEE. CDR3 length: 14 residues. The CDR3 DNA follows: TGTGCCAGCACCATGGGGGGGGCAGGCTACGAGCAGTACTTC. It specifies CASTMGGAGYEQYF.

The genes are TRBV21-1 and TRBJ2-7; no check of the table's D call, TRBD2, against the DNA was made. TRBV21-1 is classified as a pseudogene. The CDR3 is made up of 14 amino acids. CDR3 amino acids: CASTGAGGPNEQYF. CDR3 DNA sequence: TGTGCCAGCACGGGAGCGGGAGGGCCCAACGAGCAGTACTTC.

The chain employs TRBV4-2 and TRBJ2-3; D is unresolved. V was clipped by 0 bases and J by 10 bases, with 17 bases between them. Germline values: CDR1 LGHNA, CDR2 YNFKEQ. This CDR3 region has 15 residues. DNA for the CDR3: TGTGCCAGCAGCCAAGAGACCGAAACCAATCTAGCGCAGTATTTT. This translates into CASSQETETNLAQYF.

This clonotype appeared a few times. V usage is TRBV6-1 and J usage is TRBJ1-1, with a weak D call TRBD1 (5 bases). The ends were cut back, 7 bases at V and 7 bases at J, with 16 bases in the middle. Germline V gene lookup returns CDR1 MNHNS and CDR2 SASEGT. There are 13 residues in the CDR3. The CDR3 loop is CASISKGFLEAFF. The CDR3 DNA reads as TGTGCCAGCATTTCAAAGGGGTTCCTTGAAGCTTTCTTT.

The chain carries TRBV6-5 and TRBJ1-6; tentatively, D is TRBD1 (5 bases). CDR1 MNHEY and CDR2 SVGAGI come from the germline V gene. The CDR3 runs 13 residues. With 8 bases removed from V and 9 bases from J, the gap between germline ends came to 14 bases. CDR3 residues: CASGDWRSSPLHF. In DNA form, the CDR3 reads TGTGCCAGCGGGGACTGGAGGAGTTCACCCCTCCACTTT.

This clonotype has just a few counts. The chain couples TRBV7-2 to TRBJ2-7, with 12 bases fitting TRBD2. The germline gives CDR1 SGHTA, CDR2 FQGNSA. There are 15 residues in the CDR3. The trim removed 1 base at V and 7 bases at J, leaving 5 bases unmatched. The CDR3 here is CASSLDGLAGGEQYF. The CDR3 nucleotides are TGTGCCAGCAGCTTAGATGGTCTAGCGGGAGGGGAGCAGTACTTC.

The chain joins TRBV12-3 or TRBV12-4 to TRBJ2-7, with D perhaps TRBD1 or TRBD2 (5 bases each). V lost 6 bases, J lost 7 bases, and 16 bases lay in between. The CDR3 is 13 residues long. The DNA for the CDR3 is TGTGCCAGCAGCCCCCCGGGCAGGGAGGAGCAGTACTTC. It is translated as CASSPPGREEQYF.

This chain connects TRBV4-1 to TRBJ1-4; tentatively, D is TRBD1 (5 bases). Trimming took off 2 bases at V and 11 bases at J, with 12 bases between the two ends. Per the germline V gene, CDR1 is MGHRA and CDR2 is YSYEKL. The CDR3 runs 13 residues. The CDR3 sequence is CASSQTLRDKLFF. The DNA of the CDR3 is TGCGCCAGCAGCCAAACCCTCAGGGATAAACTGTTTTTT.

The genes are TRBV11-3 and TRBJ2-7; D tentatively reads TRBD1 or TRBD2 (5 bases each). The CDR3 is 13 amino acids. V lost 1 base and J lost 7, with 11 bases in between. Germline CDR1 is SGHNT and CDR2 is YENEEA. This chain's CDR3 is CASSLGLREEQYF. In DNA form, the CDR3 reads TGTGCCAGCAGCTTAGGGCTCAGGGAGGAGCAGTACTTC.

The chain employs TRBV9 and TRBJ2-1; 7 bases fit TRBD2. J was trimmed by 3 bases and V by 0 bases; bases with no gene match: 12. CDR1 and CDR2 (germline): SGDLS, YYNGEE. The CDR3 loop spans 18 amino acids. The CDR3 DNA follows: TGTGCCAGCAGCGTAGAAAGGGCTAGCGGAAGCCTCTACAATGAGCAGTTCTTC. Its protein product is CASSVERASGSLYNEQFF.

This clonotype appeared a few times. This sequence joins TRBV9 and TRBJ1-1; 10 positions match TRBD1. V lost 5 bases, J lost 4 bases, and 8 bases stayed unmatched. This CDR3 region has 15 residues. Germline V gene sequence: CDR1 SGDLS, CDR2 YYNGEE. CDR3 in amino acids: CASSTTGGTGTEAFF. The DNA of the CDR3 is TGTGCCAGCAGTACGACAGGGGGCACGGGCACTGAAGCTTTCTTT.

Only a few counts were recorded for this clonotype. This chain joins TRBV6-4 and TRBJ2-1; no definite D call. The CDR3 extends over 15 amino acids. V lost 0 bases, J lost 4 bases, and 10 bases lay in between. The germline V gene has CDR1 MRHNA and CDR2 SNTAGT. The CDR3 spells CASSDSDSAYNEQFF. The CDR3 DNA reads as TGTGCCAGCAGTGACTCTGACTCCGCATACAATGAGCAGTTCTTC.

This clonotype was seen more than once but under ten times. The chain combines TRBV20-1 with TRBJ2-1; D assignment may be TRBD1 or TRBD2 (6 bases each). V was cut by 8 bases and J by 7 bases, with 15 bases left in between. Germline V gives CDR1 DFQATT, CDR2 SNEGSKA (reference sequence). This CDR3 region has 12 residues. In DNA form, the CDR3 reads TGCAGTCCAAAGAGGGGGGCAAATGAGCAGTTCTTC. Translating it yields CSPKRGANEQFF.

The chain is built from TRBV4-3 and TRBJ2-3, with D possibly being TRBD1 (5 bases). Germline values: CDR1 LGHNA, CDR2 YSLEER. This CDR3 is built from 14 residues. V was cut by 2 bases and J by 4 bases, with 10 bases left in between. Here the CDR3 DNA reads TGCGCCAGCAGCCAACAGGGTGCCTCAGATACGCAGTATTTT. Amino acid sequence: CASSQQGASDTQYF.

V is TRBV7-9 and J is TRBJ1-1; 7 bases are shared with TRBD1. Losses at the gene ends were 5 bases for V and 6 bases for J; bases not matched to a gene: 3. The CDR3 is 12 amino acids. CDR1 is SEHNR, CDR2 FQNEAQ, per germline (reference sequence). In nucleotides, the CDR3 is TGTGCCAGCAGCGGGACAGAAGCTGAAGCTTTCTTT. Translating it yields CASSGTEAEAFF.

This clonotype was seen at least ten times. V gene TRBV11-1 combines with J gene TRBJ1-1; D is perhaps TRBD1 (5 bases). CDR3 length: 12 amino acids. Germline V gene sequence: CDR1 SGHAT, CDR2 FQDESV (reference sequence). With 3 bases removed from V and 7 bases from J, the gap between germline ends came to 9 bases. The CDR3 coding sequence is TGTGCCAGCAGCTTGGTGGGGGGTGAAGCTTTCTTT. This sequence encodes CASSLVGGEAFF. The variable domain in full, completed from reference TRBV11-1 and TRBJ1-1, reads EAEVAQSPRYKITEKSQAVAFWCDPISGHATLYWYRQILGQGPELLVQFQDESVVDDSQLPKDRFSAERLKGVDSTLKIQPAELGDSAMYLCASSLVGGEAFFGQGTRLTVV.

As DNA, the CDR3 is TGTGCCAGCAGCTTATTCTTCCTATCCGGGACGGAGAACACCGGGGAGCTGTTTTTT. Amino acids: CASSLFFLSGTENTGELFF. The genes are TRBV11-2 and TRBJ2-2; the D call may be TRBD1 or TRBD2 (5 bases each). The CDR3 extends over 19 amino acids. Trimming removed 2 bases from V and 1 base from J, with 20 bases in between. Germline-derived CDR1 and CDR2 are SGHAT and FQNNGV.

In its sample, this clonotype was seen a few times. The V gene is TRBV18, the J gene TRBJ1-5; a weak D match, TRBD1 (6 bases). The length of the CDR3 is 18 residues. Germline V CDR1 and CDR2: KGHSH, LQKENI. Trimming took off 2 bases at V and 4 bases at J, with 21 bases between the two ends. The CDR3 here is CASSPRGQLGALNQPQHF. CDR3 sequence (DNA): TGTGCCAGCTCACCAAGAGGACAGCTGGGCGCCCTTAATCAGCCCCAGCATTTT.

The chain combines TRBV6-2 or TRBV6-3 with TRBJ1-1; 11 bases align to TRBD1. This CDR3 has 19 residues. The germline V gene encodes CDR1 MNHEY and CDR2 SVGEGT. J gave up 1 base and V 1 base, and 11 bases lay outside the gene matches. CDR3 sequence (DNA): TGTGCCAGCAGTTACTACCCATCGGACAGGGGGCCAGGGAACACTGAAGCTTTCTTT. Translating it yields CASSYYPSDRGPGNTEAFF.

The genes are TRBV7-6 and TRBJ1-2; TRBD1 matches 9 bases. V was pared by 5 bases and J by 8 bases, with 9 bases of the junction left unmatched. Germline V gene sequence: CDR1 SGHVS, CDR2 FNYEAQ. The CDR3 extends over 14 amino acids. The CDR3 DNA sequence: TGTGCCAGCAGCCCCGCCGGGACAGGGTGGGGCTACACCTTC. Translated, it gives CASSPAGTGWGYTF.

This clonotype was seen ten or more times. The chain employs TRBV20-1 and TRBJ2-7, with 10 bases lining up with TRBD2. CDR3 length equals 16 residues. CDR1 DFQATT and CDR2 SNEGSKA come from the germline V gene (reference sequence). The V and J ends lost 3 bases and 4 bases, in that order; junction bases with no gene match: 12. CDR3 sequence: CSASPLPGTSAYEQYF. Written as DNA, the CDR3 is TGCAGTGCTAGCCCTCTTCCCGGGACTAGCGCGTACGAGCAGTACTTC.

The chain is built from TRBV4-1 and TRBJ1-6, with a tentative D call TRBD1 (6 bases). Germline loops: CDR1 MGHRA, CDR2 YSYEKL. The CDR3 covers 18 residues. Trimming cost V 7 bases and J 4 bases, with 23 bases left between them. The CDR3 bases are TGCGCCAGCACCCCAAAGGTCCCCCCGGACAGATATAATTCACCCCTCCACTTT. The encoded protein is CASTPKVPPDRYNSPLHF.